Listed below are T cell receptor beta chains from one sample, sequenced in a study of OX40 agonist ivuxolimab in advanced cancers. Produced via immunoSEQ multiplex PCR; TCRdb's table is partial and in-frame only. The sample carries about 45,000 clones, about 86% recorded once. The source material was CD4+ or CD8+ T cells sorted from blood, sampled in a trial of the OX40 agonist ivuxolimab. The receptors originated from an adult with an advanced solid tumor such as melanoma, head and neck, liver or kidney cancer. Both conserved end residues are trimmed from each CDR3. Fields, in order: CDR3 protein, V gene, J gene.

ASSQPGTGYTGELF	TRBV7-9	TRBJ2-2
ASSDSSGTSGGNTDTQY	TRBV6-4	TRBJ2-3
ASTDRPTTNEKLF	TRBV19	TRBJ1-4
ASAAARPSYNEQF	TRBV6-5	TRBJ2-1
ASSQRQGAPGMGELF	TRBV4-1	TRBJ2-2
ASSHRLESTDTQY	TRBV4-1	TRBJ2-3
ASVRGTDGYT	TRBV6-4	TRBJ1-2
ASSLIGVSKNIQY	TRBV5-8	TRBJ2-4
ASARPGSYEQY	TRBV28	TRBJ2-7
ASGYGQGISGELF	TRBV6-5	TRBJ2-2
ASEEGTSRYNEQF	TRBV2	TRBJ2-1
ASSARAGQGTWGDTQY	TRBV7-9	TRBJ2-3
ASSQDFGREQPQH	TRBV4-1	TRBJ1-5
ASSGRQYSSGNTIY	TRBV9	TRBJ1-3
ASSPHRGGGTDTQY	TRBV9	TRBJ2-3
ASSLGGQGYT	TRBV5-1	TRBJ1-2
ASSNRLAGSDNEQF	TRBV21-1	TRBJ2-1
ASSLYPTGGNTGELF	TRBV5-1	TRBJ2-2
ASSYPLRQGPLNEQF	TRBV7-2	TRBJ2-1
ASSLVLLGNSEAF	TRBV7-9	TRBJ1-1
ASKSNGNQPQH	TRBV6-5	TRBJ1-5
ASRNTEAF	TRBV25-1	TRBJ1-1
ASSPNSGRNEQF	TRBV7-8	TRBJ2-1
ASSHGLAGVYEQY	TRBV4-1	TRBJ2-7
ASSQDTGPSPLEF	TRBV4-3	TRBJ2-1
SVERQGTSGYT	TRBV29-1	TRBJ1-2
ASSLDPGREETQY	TRBV7-7	TRBJ2-5
ASSFSQGGNSPLH	TRBV7-9	TRBJ1-6
ASSQDFGPPNNEQF	TRBV4-3	TRBJ2-1
ASSRTQGGLNEQF	TRBV4-3	TRBJ2-1
SAHFAGELF	TRBV20-1	TRBJ2-2
ASSAQGGEWGSPLH	TRBV21-1	TRBJ1-6
ASSYSSQAAF	TRBV6-6	TRBJ1-1
ASSDSIGGTDKHTQY	TRBV6-4	TRBJ2-3
ASSNKQGDTQY	TRBV19	TRBJ2-3
ASSLVQSEQY	TRBV5-1	TRBJ2-7
AFIRQNSPLH	TRBV30	TRBJ1-6
ASSYPDRAIYEQY	TRBV6-6	TRBJ2-7
ASSPPSWTEAF	TRBV5-6	TRBJ1-1
ASSFSPIVEQY	TRBV5-6	TRBJ2-7
ASSLPGRAANQPQH	TRBV11-1	TRBJ1-5
ASSLSEGTDTQY	TRBV5-6	TRBJ2-3
ASSLFGQGVNQPQH	TRBV5-5	TRBJ1-5
ASSVGAASSYEQY	TRBV9	TRBJ2-7
ASRHLNYGYT	TRBV27	TRBJ1-2
ASSSGGHPKLF	TRBV7-2	TRBJ1-4
ASSDPGTSGGHEQF	TRBV9	TRBJ2-1
AISEGSNTGELF	TRBV10-3	TRBJ2-2
ASRDSSTRQY	TRBV2	TRBJ2-7
ASSLVGRGAQETQY	TRBV5-1	TRBJ2-5
ASSQEYGGRRNEQF	TRBV4-1	TRBJ2-1
ASSLSLGTGKTYEQY	TRBV5-5	TRBJ2-7
ASSTGMNTEAF	TRBV27	TRBJ1-1
ASSQDLGTRAKFGTEAF	TRBV4-3	TRBJ1-1
ASNLGESSETQY	TRBV5-1	TRBJ2-5
ATRGWGTEAF	TRBV6-5	TRBJ1-1
ASSLSSGGSNQPQH	TRBV7-9	TRBJ1-5
AWNTVNEKLF	TRBV30	TRBJ1-4
ASSFGASFGNTIY	TRBV14	TRBJ1-3
ASNARMSGNEQY	TRBV5-1	TRBJ2-7